Listed below are T cell receptor beta chains from one sample, sequenced in a study of blood T cell repertoires in COVID-19. Repertoires were generated with immunoSEQ multiplex PCR, while TCRdb's copy carries only in-frame clones and drops some. The data contain a few hundred thousand clones, over 80% of them singletons. Sequenced material: PBMCs or T cells enriched from blood (not recorded which). Every receptor here comes from a man aged 18 to 30 with acute COVID-19. The CDR3 runs from the conserved cysteine through the conserved F or W. Each record gives: clone size, J gene, V gene, D gene, CDR3 protein, CDR3 DNA. D genes are given only for firm matches. Size is stated for part of the rows, as once, few or many counts, or as a class when the clone is expanded.

clone size: .
J gene: TRBJ2-7
V gene: TRBV11-3
D gene: .
CDR3 protein: CASCAASNYEQYF
CDR3 DNA: TGTGCCAGCTGTGCAGCGTCTAACTACGAGCAGTACTTC

clone size: .
J gene: TRBJ1-1
V gene: TRBV3-1/TRBV3-2
D gene: .
CDR3 protein: CASSRKQGYSTEAFF
CDR3 DNA: TGTGCCAGCAGCCGAAAACAGGGTTACTCGACTGAAGCTTTCTTT

clone size: .
J gene: TRBJ1-4
V gene: TRBV15
D gene: .
CDR3 protein: CATSRDINEKLFF
CDR3 DNA: TGTGCCACCAGCAGAGACATTAATGAAAAACTGTTTTTT

clone size: once
J gene: TRBJ2-7
V gene: TRBV27
D gene: TRBD1
CDR3 protein: CASSLRQGAVEQYF
CDR3 DNA: TGTGCCAGCAGTTTAAGGCAGGGGGCTGTCGAGCAGTACTTC

clone size: .
J gene: TRBJ1-1
V gene: TRBV18
D gene: TRBD1
CDR3 protein: CASSPSTGGRDTEAFF
CDR3 DNA: TGTGCCAGCTCACCGTCAACAGGGGGGAGGGACACTGAAGCTTTCTTT

clone size: .
J gene: TRBJ2-5
V gene: TRBV12-3/TRBV12-4
D gene: .
CDR3 protein: CASRRLGQETQYF
CDR3 DNA: TGTGCCAGCAGGCGACTAGGCCAAGAGACCCAGTACTTC

clone size: .
J gene: TRBJ2-7
V gene: TRBV2
D gene: TRBD2
CDR3 protein: CASSEREQYEQYF
CDR3 DNA: TGTGCCAGCAGTGAGCGGGAGCAATACGAGCAGTACTTC

clone size: once
J gene: TRBJ2-7
V gene: TRBV2
D gene: .
CDR3 protein: CASSGTGLSSYEQYF
CDR3 DNA: TGTGCCAGCAGTGGCACAGGGTTGAGCTCCTACGAGCAGTACTTC

clone size: .
J gene: TRBJ1-2
V gene: TRBV10-3
D gene: TRBD1
CDR3 protein: CAISQGAEDYGYTF
CDR3 DNA: TGTGCCATCAGCCAGGGGGCGGAGGACTATGGCTACACCTTC

clone size: .
J gene: TRBJ2-5
V gene: TRBV3-1/TRBV3-2
D gene: TRBD2
CDR3 protein: CASSQENLLAGGPETQYF
CDR3 DNA: TGTGCCAGCAGCCAAGAAAACCTACTAGCGGGAGGGCCTGAGACCCAGTACTTC

clone size: .
J gene: TRBJ2-7
V gene: TRBV19
D gene: .
CDR3 protein: CASTPPGHHEQYF
CDR3 DNA: TGTGCCAGTACCCCACCGGGACACCACGAGCAGTACTTC

clone size: .
J gene: TRBJ1-3
V gene: TRBV9
D gene: TRBD1
CDR3 protein: CASSARGRGDTIYF
CDR3 DNA: TGTGCCAGCAGCGCGAGGGGGCGCGGGGACACCATATATTTT

clone size: .
J gene: TRBJ2-1
V gene: TRBV10-3
D gene: .
CDR3 protein: CAISELTDNYNEQFF
CDR3 DNA: TGTGCCATCAGTGAACTTACAGACAACTACAATGAGCAGTTCTTC

clone size: .
J gene: TRBJ1-2
V gene: TRBV19
D gene: TRBD1
CDR3 protein: CASSIVNGQGNYGYTF
CDR3 DNA: TGTGCCAGTAGTATCGTTAACGGACAGGGGAACTATGGCTACACCTTC

clone size: .
J gene: TRBJ2-1
V gene: TRBV28
D gene: TRBD2
CDR3 protein: CASSFELAGVHEQFF
CDR3 DNA: TGTGCCAGCAGTTTCGAGCTAGCGGGAGTCCATGAGCAGTTCTTC

clone size: .
J gene: TRBJ2-5
V gene: TRBV7-8
D gene: .
CDR3 protein: CASSLGAGGARETQYF
CDR3 DNA: TGTGCCAGCAGCTTAGGTGCTGGGGGCGCGAGGGAGACCCAGTACTTC

clone size: .
J gene: TRBJ2-1
V gene: TRBV9
D gene: .
CDR3 protein: CASSVSAGIYNEQFF
CDR3 DNA: TGTGCCAGCAGCGTTTCTGCCGGGATTTACAATGAGCAGTTCTTC

clone size: .
J gene: TRBJ1-4
V gene: TRBV15
D gene: .
CDR3 protein: CATSLLGSEKLFF
CDR3 DNA: TGTGCCACCAGTCTCCTTGGTAGTGAAAAACTGTTTTTT

clone size: .
J gene: TRBJ1-2
V gene: TRBV6-2/TRBV6-3
D gene: .
CDR3 protein: CASSRFPGRTEYGYTF
CDR3 DNA: TGTGCCAGCAGCCGTTTCCCGGGACGGACAGAATATGGCTACACCTTC

clone size: .
J gene: TRBJ2-3
V gene: TRBV28
D gene: .
CDR3 protein: CASRLGKGDTQYF
CDR3 DNA: TGTGCCAGCCGCCTAGGAAAAGGAGATACGCAGTATTTT

clone size: .
J gene: TRBJ2-4
V gene: TRBV2
D gene: TRBD1
CDR3 protein: CASSDLLTGGSPFAKNIQYF
CDR3 DNA: TGTGCCAGCAGTGATCTCTTGACAGGGGGCTCCCCTTTCGCCAAAAACATTCAGTACTTC

clone size: .
J gene: TRBJ2-1
V gene: TRBV24-1
D gene: .
CDR3 protein: CATSDFRVTRDDSYNEQFF
CDR3 DNA: TGTGCCACCAGTGATTTTAGGGTTACGCGGGACGACTCCTACAATGAGCAGTTCTTC

clone size: .
J gene: TRBJ1-6
V gene: TRBV28
D gene: .
CDR3 protein: CASSLFPDRFRQPSSYNSPLHF
CDR3 DNA: TGTGCCAGCAGTTTATTTCCGGATCGTTTCAGACAGCCTAGCTCCTATAATTCACCCCTCCACTTT

clone size: .
J gene: TRBJ2-3
V gene: TRBV9
D gene: .
CDR3 protein: CASSVGGSTDTQYF
CDR3 DNA: TGTGCCAGCAGCGTAGGTGGCAGCACAGATACGCAGTATTTT

clone size: .
J gene: TRBJ1-1
V gene: TRBV28
D gene: TRBD1
CDR3 protein: CASIGTGGYTEAFF
CDR3 DNA: TGTGCCAGCATTGGGACAGGGGGGTACACTGAAGCTTTCTTT

clone size: few
J gene: TRBJ2-7
V gene: TRBV12-3/TRBV12-4
D gene: .
CDR3 protein: CASGKLVTYEQYF
CDR3 DNA: TGTGCCAGCGGTAAACTAGTTACCTACGAGCAGTACTTC

clone size: .
J gene: TRBJ2-7
V gene: TRBV12-5
D gene: .
CDR3 protein: CASGLIVEQYF
CDR3 DNA: TGTGCTAGTGGTTTGATTGTAGAGCAGTACTTC

clone size: .
J gene: TRBJ2-2
V gene: TRBV6-4
D gene: .
CDR3 protein: CASSDSPGTGELFF
CDR3 DNA: TGTGCCAGCAGTGACAGCCCCGGGACCGGGGAGCTGTTTTTT

clone size: .
J gene: TRBJ1-4
V gene: TRBV28
D gene: .
CDR3 protein: CASKKSGPTNEKLFF
CDR3 DNA: TGTGCCAGCAAGAAATCAGGGCCAACTAATGAAAAACTGTTTTTT

clone size: .
J gene: TRBJ2-7
V gene: TRBV10-2
D gene: TRBD1
CDR3 protein: CASRTNRGRNEQYF
CDR3 DNA: TGCGCCAGCAGGACCAACAGGGGACGGAACGAGCAGTACTTC

clone size: .
J gene: TRBJ1-2
V gene: TRBV3-1/TRBV3-2
D gene: .
CDR3 protein: CASSSGQLYGYTF
CDR3 DNA: TGTGCCAGCAGCTCCGGACAGCTTTATGGCTACACCTTC

clone size: .
J gene: TRBJ1-2
V gene: TRBV7-9
D gene: TRBD1
CDR3 protein: CASSSGTVNPNYGYTF
CDR3 DNA: TGTGCCAGCAGCTCCGGGACAGTCAACCCGAACTATGGCTACACCTTC

clone size: few
J gene: TRBJ2-7
V gene: TRBV5-1
D gene: .
CDR3 protein: CASSPAADGAYEQYF
CDR3 DNA: TGCGCCAGCAGCCCGGCGGCTGACGGGGCCTACGAGCAGTACTTC

clone size: .
J gene: TRBJ2-7
V gene: TRBV4-1
D gene: .
CDR3 protein: CASSQTYPSVYEQYF
CDR3 DNA: TGCGCCAGCAGCCAAACTTACCCTAGCGTCTACGAGCAGTACTTC

clone size: .
J gene: TRBJ2-5
V gene: TRBV9
D gene: .
CDR3 protein: CASSLSPQETQYF
CDR3 DNA: TGTGCCAGCAGCCTGAGCCCCCAAGAGACCCAGTACTTC

clone size: once
J gene: TRBJ1-5
V gene: TRBV28
D gene: .
CDR3 protein: CASSFWAEGQPQHF
CDR3 DNA: TGTGCCAGCAGTTTTTGGGCAGAGGGTCAGCCCCAGCATTTT

clone size: .
J gene: TRBJ2-7
V gene: TRBV25-1
D gene: TRBD2
CDR3 protein: CASSEAAGGVYEQYF
CDR3 DNA: TGTGCCAGCAGTGAAGCTGCGGGAGGAGTCTACGAGCAGTACTTC

clone size: .
J gene: TRBJ2-3
V gene: TRBV5-4
D gene: TRBD2
CDR3 protein: CASSFTLAGGTDTQYF
CDR3 DNA: TGTGCCAGCAGCTTTACTTTAGCGGGAGGTACAGATACGCAGTATTTT

clone size: .
J gene: TRBJ2-3
V gene: TRBV28
D gene: TRBD2
CDR3 protein: CASWGGGADTQYF
CDR3 DNA: TGTGCCTCCTGGGGGGGTGGGGCAGATACGCAGTATTTT

clone size: .
J gene: TRBJ1-1
V gene: TRBV29-1
D gene: .
CDR3 protein: CSARGDMNTEAFF
CDR3 DNA: TGCAGCGCAAGAGGGGACATGAACACTGAAGCTTTCTTT

clone size: .
J gene: TRBJ1-5
V gene: TRBV7-9
D gene: .
CDR3 protein: CASSLGQSQPQHF
CDR3 DNA: TGTGCCAGCAGCTTAGGACAGAGTCAGCCCCAGCATTTT

clone size: .
J gene: TRBJ1-4
V gene: TRBV11-2
D gene: .
CDR3 protein: CASTGGANEKLFF
CDR3 DNA: TGTGCCAGCACGGGCGGGGCTAATGAAAAACTGTTTTTT

clone size: .
J gene: TRBJ2-6
V gene: TRBV7-3
D gene: TRBD1
CDR3 protein: CASSLKGGAGANVLTF
CDR3 DNA: TGTGCCAGCAGCTTAAAAGGGGGCGCTGGGGCCAACGTCCTGACTTTC

clone size: .
J gene: TRBJ1-2
V gene: TRBV4-1
D gene: .
CDR3 protein: CASSQDRANYGYTF
CDR3 DNA: TGCGCCAGCAGCCAAGATAGAGCTAACTATGGCTACACCTTC

clone size: .
J gene: TRBJ2-1
V gene: TRBV4-1
D gene: TRBD2
CDR3 protein: CASSLLGAGHNEQFF
CDR3 DNA: TGCGCCAGCAGCCTGCTGGGAGCGGGGCACAATGAGCAGTTCTTC

clone size: .
J gene: TRBJ1-6
V gene: TRBV6-1
D gene: TRBD1
CDR3 protein: CASSEVGGQGDSPLHF
CDR3 DNA: TGTGCCAGCAGTGAAGTGGGGGGACAGGGGGATTCACCCCTCCACTTT

clone size: .
J gene: TRBJ1-3
V gene: TRBV4-1
D gene: TRBD1
CDR3 protein: CASSQVGTGPESSGNTIYF
CDR3 DNA: TGCGCCAGCAGCCAAGTCGGGACAGGGCCCGAATCTTCTGGAAACACCATATATTTT

clone size: .
J gene: TRBJ1-2
V gene: TRBV30
D gene: .
CDR3 protein: CAWRDPRGEPYGYTF
CDR3 DNA: TGTGCCTGGAGGGACCCACGCGGGGAGCCCTATGGCTACACCTTC

clone size: .
J gene: TRBJ1-2
V gene: TRBV20-1
D gene: .
CDR3 protein: CSASLGYTF
CDR3 DNA: TGCAGTGCTAGTCTTGGCTACACCTTC

clone size: .
J gene: TRBJ2-5
V gene: TRBV24-1
D gene: .
CDR3 protein: CATRSAGQETQYF
CDR3 DNA: TGTGCCACCAGATCGGCAGGCCAGGAGACCCAGTACTTC

clone size: .
J gene: TRBJ2-4
V gene: TRBV11-2
D gene: .
CDR3 protein: CASRKLGGQDIQYF
CDR3 DNA: TGTGCCAGCAGGAAATTGGGGGGGCAGGACATTCAGTACTTC

clone size: .
J gene: TRBJ1-5
V gene: TRBV6-2/TRBV6-3
D gene: .
CDR3 protein: CASSQGISRGRSNQPQHF
CDR3 DNA: TGTGCCAGCAGTCAAGGGATTTCCAGGGGAAGGAGCAATCAGCCCCAGCATTTT

clone size: .
J gene: TRBJ2-3
V gene: TRBV30
D gene: TRBD2
CDR3 protein: CAWNRGGSSTDTQYF
CDR3 DNA: TGTGCCTGGAACCGCGGGGGTTCTAGCACAGATACGCAGTATTTT

clone size: .
J gene: TRBJ2-7
V gene: TRBV15
D gene: TRBD1
CDR3 protein: CATSRVTGVPYEQYF
CDR3 DNA: TGTGCCACCAGCAGGGTGACAGGGGTTCCCTACGAGCAGTACTTC

clone size: once
J gene: TRBJ2-6
V gene: TRBV4-1
D gene: .
CDR3 protein: CASSQDSQTSWANVLTF
CDR3 DNA: TGCGCCAGCAGCCAAGACTCTCAAACGAGCTGGGCCAACGTCCTGACTTTC

clone size: .
J gene: TRBJ2-1
V gene: TRBV6-2/TRBV6-3
D gene: TRBD2
CDR3 protein: CASSSHGTNNEQFF
CDR3 DNA: TGTGCCAGCAGCTCCCACGGGACTAACAATGAGCAGTTCTTC

clone size: .
J gene: TRBJ1-6
V gene: TRBV5-1
D gene: .
CDR3 protein: CASSLGQWDSPLHF
CDR3 DNA: TGCGCCAGCAGCTTGGGACAATGGGATTCACCCCTCCACTTT